This entry concerns a single TCR beta chain. Its antigen is unknown. No base quality information exists; no much larger clone differs at one position. Amplification of TCR beta CDR3 regions was carried out from RNA transcripts. The first round of RT-PCR for the TCR CDR3 was performed with the HTBI primer set and the Qiagen OneStep RT-PCR kit. The libraries were constructed in a second round of multiplex PCR and then size-selected and purified. Paired-end sequencing of the libraries was performed with 100 bp reads on an Illumina HiSeq2000. The authors' pipeline ran thus. SOAPnuke was used to process the raw data, with reads discarded if the reads contained adapters or uncalled bases, had a mean Phred below 15, or lacked an exact constant-primer or identifier match. COPE v1.2.5 was used to merge the high-quality paired reads, and each unique nucleotide sequence was defined as a clonotype. MiTCR v1.1 was used to align the clonotypes against IMGT TRBV, TRBD and TRBJ reference segments. The analysis included only V-J combinations with a frequency above 0.0001, which together covered 99.2% of the repertoires. The TCS score was defined as the ratio of F50 (clonal expansion) to E x V (chaos), calculated using BLOSUM62-based TCRdist between CDR3 peptides within each V-J. Welch's t-statistics and random forest reduced roughly 530 V-J features to fewer than 15, which were used in a naive Bayes classifier (R e1071). The raw public reads went through TCRdb reprocessing: fastp at Q25, MiXCR clone calling, in-frame beta chains kept. Every entry covers one CDR3 protein and lists the most common genes and DNA from its rows. TCRdb's processing, not the study's, gives the V and J calls here. Here the sample has nearly 600,000 distinct CDR3 sequences; about 15% occur a single time. The ten largest clones represent 5% to 7% of the sample.

Hyperthyroidism patients were aged 18 to 65 years and newly diagnosed, with disease duration of less than 2 months. The study excluded patients with uncontrolled infections, other autoimmune diseases, pregnancy or lactation. Diagnoses were established on the basis of clinical symptoms, serum thyroxine and TRAb, thyroid ultrasound, and orbital computed tomography. Blood from progressor patients was collected at the time of first diagnosis with hyperthyroidism, before any ophthalmopathy symptoms had appeared. PBMCs were separated from roughly 10 ml of fresh peripheral blood using Ficoll-Paque density gradient centrifugation. Progressor patients were initially diagnosed with Graves' hyperthyroidism and developed ophthalmopathy during follow-up. Total RNA was extracted using Trizol reagent, and RNA quality was assessed on an Agilent 2100 Bioanalyzer. This entry comes from a study of T cells in Graves' hyperthyroidism and ophthalmopathy (dated by TCRdb to about 2019). Notes on the research overall: Peripheral blood samples were taken at the time of initial diagnosis, prior to any treatment. The paper reports TCR Vbeta CDR3 sequencing of over 120 peripheral blood samples: fewer than 50 ophthalmopathy, under 80 hyperthyroidism and about 17 progressor patients. Once sampling was done, hyperthyroidism patients were given methimazole at a starting dose of 30 mg daily, whereas ophthalmopathy patients were given high-dose intravenous methylprednisolone. Whether ophthalmopathy could be predicted prospectively was tested in an independent validation cohort made up of 18 hyperthyroidism patients plus 17 patients who later progressed to ophthalmopathy. TCR V-J signatures able to tell the groups apart were searched for in a discovery cohort of approximately 95 patients, of whom around 43 had Graves' ophthalmopathy and 55 to 60 had stable Graves' hyperthyroidism. The approximately 100 discovery patients were randomly split 7:3 into training and test sets. The study also compared thyroid tissue and blood T-cell repertoires from about six Graves' hyperthyroidism patients.

Clipping removes 6 bases from V and 0 bases from J, with 5 as the unmatched junction base count. Including cysteine and phenylalanine, the CDR3 has 15 amino acids. Here the CDR3 DNA is all that survives: 45 bases in frame from base 1. For CDR1 and CDR2, the germline V gene lists MNHEY and SVGEGT. Broader findings and caveats from the paper: Sample size was not statistically predetermined, and investigators were not blinded to group allocation. In validation, the model predicted progression to ophthalmopathy a median of around six months before onset, with about 71% sensitivity and roughly 72% specificity. Most expanded thyroid clonotypes (frequency above 0.001) were also detected in blood, suggesting blood repertoires may reflect thyroid immune responses. In cross-validation, a model built on a 13 V-J signature told ophthalmopathy apart from stable hyperthyroidism with 85% to 90% sensitivity and 81% to 82% specificity, and in testing the same model reached 80%/75%.

The V gene is TRBV6-2 or TRBV6-3 and the J gene is TRBJ2-3, with 8 bases aligning to TRBD2. Source material: blood. The clonotype originates from a woman under 40 with Graves' hyperthyroidism that later progressed to Graves' ophthalmopathy. This receptor carries the CDR3 CASRLADSSTDTQYF. The DNA sequence follows: TGTGCCAGCAGACTAGCGGATTCTAGCACAGATACGCAGTATTTT.